The clone carrying this T cell receptor beta chain is a singleton in its sample. Generated by immunoSEQ multiplex PCR, the TCRdb table keeps only in-frame clones and is missing some. Of some 250,000 clones listed, roughly 84% are singletons. The source of the sample is a study of blood T cell repertoires in COVID-19. In the study overall: Samples representing acute and convalescent COVID-19 were sourced from the United States, Italy and Spain. Nucleic acid was either cDNA or gDNA, and it came from T cells, B-cell-depleted T cells, or PBMCs.

Germline CDR1 is KGHSH and CDR2 is LQKENI. The CDR3 consists of 16 residues. V gave up 2 bases and J gave up 3 bases, with 17 bases separating them. The chain has TRBV18 and TRBJ2-7; perhaps TRBD2 as D (6 bases). The origin of this receptor is a woman aged 18-29 years with acute or convalescent COVID-19. The sample comprised peripheral blood. CDR3 residues: CASSPRVVGGSYEQYF. For the CDR3, the DNA is TGTGCCAGCTCACCAAGGGTGGTTGGAGGGAGCTACGAGCAGTACTTC.